Each of the 10 T cell receptor beta chains below was sequenced from the same sample in a study of shared clonotypes between healthy human individuals. The table came from immunoSEQ multiplex PCR; TCRdb's copy has only in-frame clones and leaves some out. The data show 470,000 or so clones, around 73% seen once. The material sequenced was PBMCs. These receptors originate from a woman aged 35 to 49 in good health. Some clones in this sample may be carry-over from other donors' samples.

The V and J genes are TRBV6-5 and TRBJ2-7; D unclear. V lost 6 bases to trimming and J lost 2 bases, with 14 bases between them. Germline V gives CDR1 MNHEY, CDR2 SVGAGI. This CDR3 is 14 amino acids long. The CDR3 region is CASRGLKFPYEQYF. The CDR3 bases are TGTGCCAGCAGGGGATTGAAGTTCCCCTACGAGCAGTACTTC.

V and J are TRBV11-2 and TRBJ2-7; D is possibly TRBD1 (5 bases). Germline CDR1 and CDR2: SGHAT and FQNNGV. V was clipped by 1 base and J by 5 bases, with 15 bases between them. The CDR3 loop spans 15 amino acids. The CDR3 region has the DNA TGTGCCAGCAGCTTAGCGCCTACAGGCACCCACGAGCAGTACTTC. Its translation is CASSLAPTGTHEQYF.

The V gene is TRBV7-6, the J gene TRBJ2-7, with 7 bases that match TRBD1. The V gene's germline CDR1 is SGHVS and CDR2 FNYEAQ. The CDR3 has 14 residues. Germline trimming cut 0 bases from V and 2 bases from J; bases unmatched to any gene: 1. CDR3 protein: CASSLAGGAYEQYF. The CDR3 coding sequence is TGTGCCAGCAGCTTAGCAGGGGGCGCCTACGAGCAGTACTTC.

The chain uses TRBV2 and TRBJ2-3; 8 positions match TRBD2. With 3 bases clipped from V and 1 base from J, the junction kept 3 bases outside the gene matches. This CDR3 contains 15 residues. Germline CDR1 SNHLY, CDR2 FYNNEI. This CDR3 is CASSDMREGTDTQYF. The CDR3 DNA is TGTGCCAGCAGTGACATGCGGGAGGGCACAGATACGCAGTATTTT.

The chain joins TRBV5-4 to TRBJ2-2; 7 nucleotides match TRBD1. The J segment lost 2 bases and the V segment lost 5 bases, leaving 6 bases of the junction unmatched. The CDR3 covers 15 residues. In germline, CDR1 is SGHNT, CDR2 YYREEE (reference sequence). The CDR3 reads CASRPDRSNTGELFF. The CDR3 DNA follows: TGTGCCAGCAGACCGGACAGGTCTAACACCGGGGAGCTGTTTTTT.

On this clone itself: The junction does not match germline at one end; this may be a read error. The rearrangement uses TRBV7-7 and TRBJ2-2, with D unresolved. CDR1 and CDR2 (germline): SSHAT, FNYEAQ (reference sequence). There are 14 residues in the CDR3. CDR3 nucleotide sequence: TGTGCTAGCAGCTCGAATGTAAACACCGGGGAGCTGTTTTTT. It encodes CASSSNVNTGELFF.

The chain joins TRBV12-1 to TRBJ2-1; the table calls TRBD1, which could not be checked here. TRBV12-1 is labeled a pseudogene. The CDR3 spans 17 residues. CDR3 loop: CASSSSRDRVWCGEQFF. CDR3 DNA: TGTGCCAGCAGCTCGTCCCGGGACAGGGTCTGGTGTGGAGAGCAGTTCTTC.

The sample holds a few counts of this clone. The chain uses TRBV6-5 and TRBJ1-2; 8 nucleotides match TRBD1. This CDR3 has 14 residues. Germline values: CDR1 MNHEY, CDR2 SVGAGI. V was pared by 7 bases and J by 8 bases, with 12 bases of the junction left unmatched. This chain's CDR3 is CASTSSPDREGYTF. The CDR3 nucleotides read TGTGCCAGCACTTCCTCCCCGGACAGGGAGGGCTACACCTTC.

A note on this clone: The same CDR3 arises from other DNA sequences in this sample as well. The chain uses TRBV7-9 and TRBJ2-5, with 12 bases lining up with TRBD2. V lost 2 bases, J lost 2 bases, and 6 bases stayed unmatched. Per germline, CDR1 SEHNR and CDR2 FQNEAQ (reference sequence). CDR3 length: 17 residues. This CDR3 is CASSLKTSGRGQETQYF. DNA of the CDR3: TGTGCCAGCAGCTTAAAGACTAGCGGGAGAGGGCAAGAGACCCAGTACTTC.

The V call is TRBV5-3, the J call TRBJ2-7; D unresolved. TRBV5-3 is reported as an ORF; its role is uncertain. V was trimmed by 4 bases and J by 3 bases, leaving 11 bases between them. The CDR3 has 13 amino acids. The CDR3 nucleotides read TGTGCCAGAAGCCTCCGGATAGACTACGAGCAGTACTTC. The encoded protein is CARSLRIDYEQYF.